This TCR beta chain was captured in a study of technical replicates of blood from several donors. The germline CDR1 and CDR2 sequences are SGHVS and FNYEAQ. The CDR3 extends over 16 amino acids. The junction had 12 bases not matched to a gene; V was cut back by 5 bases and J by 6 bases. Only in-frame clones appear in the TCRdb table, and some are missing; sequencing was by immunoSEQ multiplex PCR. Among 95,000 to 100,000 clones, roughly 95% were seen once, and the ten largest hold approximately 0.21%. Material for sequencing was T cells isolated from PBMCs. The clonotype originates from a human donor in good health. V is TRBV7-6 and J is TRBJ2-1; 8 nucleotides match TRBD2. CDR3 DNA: TGTGCCAGCAGCGCCACCGGGACTAGTTGGGGCAATGAGCAGTTCTTC. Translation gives CASSATGTSWGNEQFF.